The sequence of this T cell receptor (beta chain) was determined in a study of molecular identifiers for immune sequencing clone quantification. Study-wide findings and caveats: Clones carrying above 20 RNA copies accounted for over 99% of effector molecules, under 1% in naive cells. Because of identical TCR molecules sharing a barcode, sizes of highly expanded clones could be underestimated.

CDR3 length: 16 residues. Germline assignment: CDR1 KGHSY and CDR2 FQNENV. Methods described previously were used for bulk TCR libraries, and listed TCR primers were applied. TCRdb reprocessed the PCR reads with MiXCR, giving one entry per CDR3 protein. The table lists 45,000 to 55,000 distinct CDR3 sequences, about a third of them singletons. Sorting was used to obtain naive CD8 T cells (CD8+CD4-CCR7+CD45RA+). A note on this clonotype: The antigen is undetermined. Relative to the germline gene, one junction end is altered; a read error may explain this.

This clonotype was sampled from a human donor in good health. Some libraries in this study had Jurkat cell RNA spiked in. J is TRBJ2-4 and V is TRBV16; no reliable D call. The sequenced sample consisted of naive CD8+ T cells from blood, with Jurkat cell RNA spiked in. Subset: FACS-sorted CD8+CD4-CCR7+CD45RA+ naive T cells. CDR3 in amino acids: CASSQSRGRSKNNQYF. CDR3 DNA sequence: TGTGCCAGCAGCCAATCTAGAGGCAGATCCAAAAACAATCAGTACTTC.